This TCR beta chain was recorded in a study of T cells in Graves' hyperthyroidism and ophthalmopathy. General observations from the study: The authors' 13 V-J model separated ophthalmopathy from stable hyperthyroidism.

With respect to this clonotype: Its antigen is unidentified.

V shed 3 bases and J shed 11 bases, with 13 bases lying between them. Looked up from germline, CDR1 is GTSNPN and CDR2 is SVGIG (reference sequence). This CDR3 has 11 amino acids. The TCR beta CDR3 regions underwent amplification using RNA transcripts as the source. Researchers ran a first-round RT-PCR on the TCR CDR3 using the HTBI primer set. TCRdb reanalysed the multiplex PCR reads using MiXCR and keeps one entry per CDR3 protein. The sample consists of 550,000 to 700,000 distinct CDR3 sequences, 46% of them appearing once. Sequencing input: peripheral blood or thyroid tissue (not recorded which). The chain combines TRBV30 with TRBJ1-1; D unclear. The TCR sequence derives from an adult woman with Graves' disease, either hyperthyroidism or ophthalmopathy (not recorded which). In nucleotides, the CDR3 is TGTGCCTGGAGATTCGGGGATTTGGCTTTCTTT. Residues: CAWRFGDLAFF.